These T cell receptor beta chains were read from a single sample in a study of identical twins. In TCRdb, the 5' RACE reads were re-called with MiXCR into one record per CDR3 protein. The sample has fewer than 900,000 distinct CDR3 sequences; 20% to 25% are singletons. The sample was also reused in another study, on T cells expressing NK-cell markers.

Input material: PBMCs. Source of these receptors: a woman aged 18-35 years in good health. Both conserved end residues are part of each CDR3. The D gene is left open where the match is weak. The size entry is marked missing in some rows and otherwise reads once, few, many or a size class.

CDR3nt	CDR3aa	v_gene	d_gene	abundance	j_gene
TGTGCCAGCAGCTTAAAACTCGGAGGAGCTGGGGCCAACGTCCTGACTTTC	CASSLKLGGAGANVLTF	TRBV7-2	-	-	TRBJ2-6
TGTGCCAGCAGCTTGGGGACAGGGGTCGGGCCCCAGCATTTT	CASSLGTGVGPQHF	TRBV5-5	TRBD1	-	TRBJ1-5
TGCAGTGCTAGGGGCCCCTTAGGGCGGGAGCGTTCACCCCTCCACTTT	CSARGPLGRERSPLHF	TRBV20-1	-	few	TRBJ1-6
TGTGCCAGCAGTTCGGGAGGACAGGGTTCCTTACAAGAGACCCAGTACTTC	CASSSGGQGSLQETQYF	TRBV7-9	-	few	TRBJ2-5
TGTGCCAGCAGTCCATTCGACGACAGAGATGGCTACACCTTC	CASSPFDDRDGYTF	TRBV3-1	-	many	TRBJ1-2
TGTGCCAGCAGCTTCGACAGACTAGTAGCCAAAAACATTCAGTACTTC	CASSFDRLVAKNIQYF	TRBV7-2	-	-	TRBJ2-4
TGCAGCGTTGGTACAGGGTGGTACCAAGAGACCCAGTACTTC	CSVGTGWYQETQYF	TRBV29-1	-	few	TRBJ2-5
TGCAGTGCTAGAACCCCCCGAGCGGGCGCGAACACCGGGGAGCTGTTTTTT	CSARTPRAGANTGELFF	TRBV20-1	-	few	TRBJ2-2
TGCAGTGGATGGGATCCAGCCAAAAACATTCAGTACTTC	CSGWDPAKNIQYF	TRBV20-1	-	-	TRBJ2-4
TGTGCCATCAGTGGCTTCCTCACAGGTTCGGAGACGGATGGCTACACCTTC	CAISGFLTGSETDGYTF	TRBV10-3	-	-	TRBJ1-2
TGTGCCAGCAGCCAAGGCTTAGGCGGAGGAGAGACCCAGTACTTC	CASSQGLGGGETQYF	TRBV4-2	-	-	TRBJ2-5
TGTGCCAGCAGTGCCGGACTAGCGGGGGCCTACAATGAGCAGTTCTTC	CASSAGLAGAYNEQFF	TRBV6-1	TRBD2	-	TRBJ2-1
TGTGCCACCGCGATGGGGGGCGGGGAGCAGTTCTTC	CATAMGGGEQFF	TRBV6-5	-	few	TRBJ2-1
TGCGCCAGCAGCTTGGACGGGACAGGGGGCCAAAAACTGTTTTTT	CASSLDGTGGQKLFF	TRBV5-1	TRBD1	-	TRBJ1-4
TGTGCCAGCAGCTCGACAGGGCTGAGAGGGCCCCAGCATTTT	CASSSTGLRGPQHF	TRBV12-3/TRBV12-4	TRBD1	-	TRBJ1-5
TGCAGTGCTCCTTCGGGAGGTAACACAGATACGCAGTATTTT	CSAPSGGNTDTQYF	TRBV20-1	TRBD2	few	TRBJ2-3
TGCAGTGCTAGAGAAACTAGCGGGAGGGGCTACATTCAGTACTTC	CSARETSGRGYIQYF	TRBV20-1	TRBD2	-	TRBJ2-4
TGCGCCAGCAGTGAGTCGAGGCTAGCGGGTAATGAGCAGTTCTTC	CASSESRLAGNEQFF	TRBV10-2	TRBD2	many	TRBJ2-1
TGTGCCAGCAGTTTAGGTGTGCAGGCTAGCACAGATACGCAGTATTTT	CASSLGVQASTDTQYF	TRBV12-3/TRBV12-4	-	-	TRBJ2-3
TGTGTCAGCAGCACTAGCTTCAGTGAGCAGTTCTTC	CVSSTSFSEQFF	TRBV5-5	-	-	TRBJ2-1
TGCAGCGTTGGGGGACAGTTGAACACTGAAGCTTTCTTT	CSVGGQLNTEAFF	TRBV29-1	TRBD1	many	TRBJ1-1
TGCAGTGCTAGAGATATAGGGTGGAACACTGAAGCTTTCTTT	CSARDIGWNTEAFF	TRBV20-1	-	-	TRBJ1-1